The TCR beta chain described here comes from a study of Graves' ophthalmopathy and Graves' hyperthyroidism. Overall study context: There was a collection of peripheral blood at initial diagnosis, before any treatment. Study-level results: The authors also found most expanded thyroid clonotypes above 0.001 frequency in blood.

For donors with ophthalmopathy, the disease showed moderate-to-severe activity, reached CAS ≥3 and NOSPECS ≥4, and had lasted under 3 months. Patients were diagnosed from clinical symptoms, serum thyroxine, TRAb, thyroid ultrasound and orbital computed tomography. This CDR3 contains 14 residues. From germline, CDR1 is MNHEY and CDR2 SVGEGT. Trimming cost V 5 bases and J 3 bases, with 13 bases left between them. This clonotype was detected ten times or more. Antigen: not known. Amplified TCR beta CDR3 regions were obtained using RNA transcripts as template. Second-round multiplex PCR came after a first-round RT-PCR that employed HTBI primers. TCRdb fed the multiplex PCR reads into MiXCR, producing one record per CDR3 protein. The table records approximately 330,000 distinct CDR3 sequences, roughly 15% of them present only once.

The sequence came from an adult man with Graves' ophthalmopathy. The sequenced material came from peripheral blood. The chain is built from TRBV6-2 or TRBV6-3 and TRBJ1-2; TRBD1 is a possible D gene (6 bases). The CDR3: CASSTPTGHYGYTF. As DNA, the CDR3 is TGTGCCAGCAGTACTCCGACAGGACACTATGGCTACACCTTC.